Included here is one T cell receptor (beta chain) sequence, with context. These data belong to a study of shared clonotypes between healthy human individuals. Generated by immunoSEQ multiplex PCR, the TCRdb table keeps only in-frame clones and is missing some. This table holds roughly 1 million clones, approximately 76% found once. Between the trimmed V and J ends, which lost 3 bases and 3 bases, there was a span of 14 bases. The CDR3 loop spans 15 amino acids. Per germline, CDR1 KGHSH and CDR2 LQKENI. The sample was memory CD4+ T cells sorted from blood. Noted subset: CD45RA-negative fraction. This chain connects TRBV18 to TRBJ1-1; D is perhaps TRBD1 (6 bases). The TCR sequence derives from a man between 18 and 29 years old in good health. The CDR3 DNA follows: TGTGCCAGCTCACCCCCAGTAGGGGGGTACACTGAAGCTTTCTTT. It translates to CASSPPVGGYTEAFF.